This T cell receptor (beta chain) was found in a study of blood T cell repertoires in COVID-19. Study context: Acute and convalescent COVID-19 samples came from the United States, Italy and Spain.

Germline V gives CDR1 SGHNT, CDR2 YYREEE (reference sequence). CDR3 size: 15 residues. V was clipped by 6 bases and J by 7 bases; unmatched bases: 6. Clones were read by immunoSEQ multiplex PCR, and TCRdb kept only the in-frame ones, dropping some. The repertoire includes some 290,000 clones, more than 70% of them detected once, and 11% sits in the top ten. The TCR originated in a woman aged 30 to 39 with COVID-19, enrolled during active disease. The chain links TRBV5-4 to TRBJ2-1, with TRBD2 identical over 14 bases. Sequenced sample: peripheral blood. CDR3 DNA: TGTGCCAGCATCAAAGGGACTAGCGGGAGAAATGAGCAGTTCTTC. The encoded protein is CASIKGTSGRNEQFF.